The 18 T cell receptor beta chains listed next were all sequenced from one sample in a study of patients and donors after allogeneic stem cell transplantation. One entry per CDR3 protein results from TCRdb running MiXCR on the RT-PCR reads. The table shows hundreds of thousands of distinct CDR3 sequences, with 16% occurring only once. The sample was blood, either unsorted or a sorted T cell fraction (not recorded which). The receptors were gathered from a human donor who was either an allogeneic HSCT recipient or a stem cell or donor lymphocyte infusion donor (not recorded which). It is not recorded whose cells these are; they may come from a transplant donor.

In its sample, this clonotype was seen a few times. V usage is TRBV5-1 and J usage is TRBJ2-5; D possibly uses TRBD1 or TRBD2 (5 bases each). This CDR3 has 18 residues. The V gene's germline CDR1 is SGHRS and CDR2 YFSETQ. Trimming took off 3 bases at V and 5 bases at J, with 26 bases between the two ends. The CDR3 bases are TGCGCCAGCAGCTGGGGTAGAGGGGAACGCGCATTACGCGAGACCCAGTACTTC. Its protein product is CASSWGRGERALRETQYF.

This clonotype has just a few counts. The V and J genes are TRBV6-1 and TRBJ2-7; D possibly corresponds to TRBD1 (5 bases). The length of the CDR3 is 14 residues. The germline V and J ends were trimmed by 6 bases and 1 base, with 13 bases remaining between them. Germline lookup yields CDR1 MNHNS and CDR2 SASEGT. CDR3 amino acids: CASRDIGASYEQYF. The CDR3 DNA sequence: TGTGCCAGCAGGGATATTGGGGCTTCCTACGAGCAGTACTTC.

The chain carries TRBV7-8 and TRBJ1-6; D is perhaps TRBD1 (6 bases). This CDR3 region has 14 residues. Germline CDR1 is SGHVS and CDR2 is FQNEAQ. Trimming left V 8 bases short and J 7 bases short, with 15 bases between. The CDR3 reads CASLSGGRNSPLHF. The CDR3 DNA is TGTGCCAGCCTGTCGGGGGGCAGGAATTCACCCCTCCACTTT.

This clonotype occurred many times. This sequence joins TRBV7-3 and TRBJ1-3; maybe TRBD1 (5 bases). There are 11 residues in the CDR3. Trimming removed 3 bases at V and 10 bases at J, with 7 bases between. CDR1 and CDR2 (germline): SGHTA, FQGTGA. The CDR3 coding sequence is TGTGCCAGCAGCTTTGACAGTACCATATATTTT. Its protein is CASSFDSTIYF. Full variable domain (remainder filled in from reference TRBV7-3 and TRBJ1-3): GAGVSQTPSNKVTEKGKYVELRCDPISGHTALYWYRQSLGQGPEFLIYFQGTGAADDSGLPNDRFFAVRPEGSVSTLKIQRTERGDSAVYLCASSFDSTIYFGEGSWLTVV.

The chain combines TRBV4-1 with TRBJ1-2; 7 bases align to TRBD1. Germline values: CDR1 MGHRA, CDR2 YSYEKL. The CDR3 consists of 16 residues. Trimming took 1 base from V and 0 from J; bases not matched to a gene: 5. CDR3 bases: TGCGCCAGCAGCCAAGTCTACACAGGGGCTAACTATGGCTACACCTTC. Translation gives CASSQVYTGANYGYTF.

This clonotype was observed a few times. CDR3 in amino acids: CATSTRNHEQYF. DNA for the CDR3: TGTGCCACCAGCACCCGTAACCACGAGCAGTACTTC. This sequence joins TRBV15 and TRBJ2-7; D unresolved. This CDR3 has 12 residues. Germline loops: CDR1 LNHNV, CDR2 YYDKDF (reference sequence). Trimming removed 4 bases from V and 5 bases from J, with 9 bases in between. The whole variable domain, remainder taken from reference TRBV15 and TRBJ2-7, is DAMVIQNPRYQVTQFGKPVTLSCSQTLNHNVMYWYQQKSSQAPKLLFHYYDKDFNNEADTPDNFQSRRPNTSFCFLDIRSPGLGDTAMYLCATSTRNHEQYFGPGTRLTVT.

This chain uses TRBV5-1 with TRBJ1-1; 7 positions match TRBD1. The CDR3 extends over 13 amino acids. Germline CDR1 and CDR2: SGHRS and YFSETQ. The junction had 6 bases not matched to a gene; V was cut back by 8 bases and J by 2 bases. CDR3 residues: CASGDRQNTEAFF. The CDR3 coding sequence is TGCGCCAGTGGGGACAGACAAAACACTGAAGCTTTCTTT.

The CDR3 coding sequence is TGCAGTGCCTTCCGACCGGGAGATAGCGCCTACGAGCAGTACTTC. It is translated as CSAFRPGDSAYEQYF. The V gene is TRBV20-1, the J gene TRBJ2-7; a possible D gene is TRBD2 (6 bases). V lost 6 bases, J lost 2 bases, and 20 bases lay in between. CDR3 length: 15 residues. The V gene's germline CDR1 is DFQATT and CDR2 SNEGSKA (reference sequence).

V and J are TRBV4-1 and TRBJ2-7; 8 nucleotides agree with TRBD1. V dropped 0 bases and J dropped 6; count of bases not matched to a gene: 19. CDR1 is MGHRA and CDR2 is YSYEKL in the germline V gene. The CDR3 runs to 19 residues. CDR3 protein: CASSQDGARGRTPPFEQYF. The CDR3 coding sequence is TGCGCCAGCAGCCAAGATGGAGCCAGGGGGCGAACCCCCCCTTTCGAGCAGTACTTC.

V and J are TRBV5-1 and TRBJ2-2; D might be TRBD1 (5 bases). V shed 3 bases and J shed 0 bases, with 9 bases lying between them. Germline CDR1 reads SGHRS; CDR2 reads YFSETQ. The CDR3 contains 15 residues. CDR3 DNA: TGCGCCAGCAGCTCCCGACAGACGAACACCGGGGAGCTGTTTTTT. As protein: CASSSRQTNTGELFF.

The genes are TRBV27 and TRBJ2-2, with 8 positions matching TRBD1. The germline gives CDR1 MNHEY, CDR2 SMNVEV (reference sequence). V dropped 0 bases and J dropped 4; count of bases not matched to a gene: 7. The CDR3 runs to 17 residues. For the CDR3, the DNA is TGTGCCAGCAGTTTATCGAGGGGACAGGTGGGCACCGGGGAGCTGTTTTTT. Translating gives CASSLSRGQVGTGELFF.

This clonotype was detected only a few times. CDR3 sequence (DNA): TGCAGCGTTGGCGGGAGAGCCTCCTACGAGCAGTACTTC. Protein sequence: CSVGGRASYEQYF. The chain links TRBV29-1 to TRBJ2-7; the match to TRBD2 covers 7 bases. Losses at the gene ends were 4 bases for V and 0 bases for J; bases not matched to a gene: 3. CDR1 is SQVTM, CDR2 ANQGSEA, per germline. The CDR3 has 13 residues.

In its sample, this clonotype was seen a few times. This chain uses TRBV3-1 with TRBJ2-4; 7 bases match TRBD2. The CDR3 is made up of 15 amino acids. Germline loops: CDR1 LGHDT, CDR2 YNNKEL (reference sequence). V gave up 3 bases and J gave up 7 bases; unmatched junction bases: 9. CDR3 sequence (DNA): TGTGCCAGCAGCCAGCGAGGCGGGGGTCACAACATTCAGTACTTC. Translating it yields CASSQRGGGHNIQYF.

This sequence joins TRBV4-3 and TRBJ2-1, with 8 bases aligning to TRBD2. Per germline, CDR1 LGHNA and CDR2 YSLEER. The V and J ends lost 4 bases and 10 bases, in that order; junction bases with no gene match: 12. This CDR3 spans 15 amino acids. The CDR3 sequence is CASSRSTIAGREQFF. Written as DNA, the CDR3 is TGCGCCAGCAGCCGATCGACTATAGCGGGGCGGGAGCAGTTCTTC.

With regard to this clonotype: The junction shows a germline mismatch at one end, possibly a read error. This chain uses TRBV6-5 with TRBJ2-7, with 10 bases that match TRBD1. The CDR3 is 13 amino acids. CDR1 is MNHEY, CDR2 SVGAGI, per germline. The CDR3 sequence: CASSFPGTGEPYF. In nucleotides, the CDR3 is TGTGCCAGCAGTTTTCCCGGGACAGGGGAGCCGTACTTC.

The chain has TRBV5-1 and TRBJ2-2; no definite D call. The CDR3 consists of 13 residues. V dropped 3 bases and J dropped 6 bases, with 9 bases sitting between them. Germline V gives CDR1 SGHRS, CDR2 YFSETQ. The CDR3: CASSSALAGELFF. The CDR3 region has the DNA TGCGCCAGCAGCTCCGCCTTGGCCGGGGAGCTGTTTTTT.

For this clonotype: Mismatch with germline at one junction end may stem from a read error. The CDR3 protein is CASSPRAGNTGVLFF. CDR3 nucleotides: TGTGCCAGCTCACCAAGAGCAGGGAACACCGGGGTGCTGTTTTTT. The V gene is TRBV18, the J gene TRBJ2-2; either TRBD1 or TRBD2 may supply D (5 bases each). Germline loops: CDR1 KGHSH, CDR2 LQKENI. There are 15 residues in the CDR3.

The chain has TRBV7-6 and TRBJ2-2, with D perhaps TRBD1 or TRBD2 (6 bases each). Germline CDR1 is SGHVS and CDR2 is FNYEAQ. There are 14 residues in the CDR3. The ends were cut back, 2 bases at V and 7 bases at J, with 11 bases in the middle. The CDR3 DNA is TGTGCCAGCAGCTTAACGGGGGCCGGCGGGGAGCTGTTTTTT. Translated: CASSLTGAGGELFF. The entire variable domain, with the rest obtained from reference TRBV7-6 and TRBJ2-2, is as follows: GAGVSQSPRYKVTKRGQDVALRCDPISGHVSLYWYRQALGQGPEFLTYFNYEAQQDKSGLPNDRFSAERPEGSISTLTIQRTEQRDSAMYRCASSLTGAGGELFFGEGSRLTVL.